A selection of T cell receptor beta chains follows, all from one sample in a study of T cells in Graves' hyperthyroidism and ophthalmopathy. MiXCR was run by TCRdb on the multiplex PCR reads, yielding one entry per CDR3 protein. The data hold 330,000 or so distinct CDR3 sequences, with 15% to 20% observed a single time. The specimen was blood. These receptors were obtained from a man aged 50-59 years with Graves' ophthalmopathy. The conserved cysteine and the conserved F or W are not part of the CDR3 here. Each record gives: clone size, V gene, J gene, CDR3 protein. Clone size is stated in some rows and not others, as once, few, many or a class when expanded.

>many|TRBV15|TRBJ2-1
ATSRVPLGGPNNEQF
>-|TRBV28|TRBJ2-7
ASSGQLAGAYEQY
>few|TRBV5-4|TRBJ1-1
ASSLVGVNTEAF
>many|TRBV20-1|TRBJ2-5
SATNWGQETQY
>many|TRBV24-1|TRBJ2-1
ATSDFGQGYNEQF
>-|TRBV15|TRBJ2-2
ATSPWGESTGELF
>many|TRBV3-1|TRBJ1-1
ASSPRTANTEAF
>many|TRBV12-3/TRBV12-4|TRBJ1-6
ASSSGSGSPLH
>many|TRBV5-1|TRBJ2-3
ASSQGQGTDTQY
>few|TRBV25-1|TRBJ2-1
ASSETGQGNNEQF
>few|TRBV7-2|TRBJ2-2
ASRRASGSGELF
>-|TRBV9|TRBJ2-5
ASSVTIAGTETQY
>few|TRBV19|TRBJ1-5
ASTFTGGSNQPQH
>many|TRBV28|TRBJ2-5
ASKDLWGRETQY
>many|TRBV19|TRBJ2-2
ASSTKGQGIGNTGELF
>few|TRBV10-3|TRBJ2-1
AINDPTSGRYEQF
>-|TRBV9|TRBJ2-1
ASSVGGVAYSGNEQF
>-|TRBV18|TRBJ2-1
ASSPMSGGQF
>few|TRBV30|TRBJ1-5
AWSPIKEGTFHQPQH
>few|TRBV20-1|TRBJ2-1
SAAGADPSYNEQF
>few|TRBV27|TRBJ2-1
ASSLDRGHRRGYNEQF
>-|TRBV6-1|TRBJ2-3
ASSVREGDTQY
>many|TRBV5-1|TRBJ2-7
ASSLQDSPLGEQY
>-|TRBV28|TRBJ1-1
ASSPDRVNTEAF
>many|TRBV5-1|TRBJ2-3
ASRPAGGGTDTQY
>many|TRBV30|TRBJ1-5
AWSPDGNQPQH
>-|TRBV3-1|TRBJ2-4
ASSQDLVLAGGGGNIQY
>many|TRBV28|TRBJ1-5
ASSFAGGGSNQPQH
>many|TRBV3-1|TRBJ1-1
ASSQDSQGKAF
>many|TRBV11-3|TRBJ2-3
ASSPGTVTDTQY